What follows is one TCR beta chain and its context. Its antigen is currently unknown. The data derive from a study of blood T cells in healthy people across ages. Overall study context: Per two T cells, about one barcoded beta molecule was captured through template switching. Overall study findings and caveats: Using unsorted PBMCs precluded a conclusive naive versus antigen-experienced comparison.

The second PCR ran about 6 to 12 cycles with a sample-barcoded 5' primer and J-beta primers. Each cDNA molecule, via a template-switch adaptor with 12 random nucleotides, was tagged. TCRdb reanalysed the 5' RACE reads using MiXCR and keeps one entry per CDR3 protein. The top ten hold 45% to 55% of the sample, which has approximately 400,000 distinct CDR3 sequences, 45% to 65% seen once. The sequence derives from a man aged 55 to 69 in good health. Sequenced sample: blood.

As DNA, the CDR3 is TGCAGCGTTGAAGAACCGCCAACAGATACGCAGTATTTT. This gives the protein CSVEEPPTDTQYF. The rearrangement links TRBV29-1 to TRBJ2-3; no clear D gene. The CDR3 length is 13 residues. The germline V and J ends were trimmed by 0 bases and 3 bases, with 7 bases remaining between them. Germline V CDR1 and CDR2: SQVTM, ANQGSEA.